This T cell receptor (beta chain) appears in the sequencing data of a study of blood T cell repertoires in COVID-19 (dated by TCRdb to 2020 to 2021). A note on the overall study: Collaborator samples came from the United States, Italy and Spain and covered acute and convalescent phases of COVID-19. The material from the prospective study consisted of cDNA or gDNA derived from T cells, B-cell-depleted T cells, or PBMCs. Deeply sampled blood TCRbeta repertoires from subjects exposed to, actively infected with, or recovered from COVID-19 were included in the dataset. A freely available public database, intended as a resource for researchers studying the immune response to SARS-CoV-2, is where the repertoires were released. Samples were obtained from the ongoing ImmuneRACE study (first 160 participants) and from over a thousand subjects provided by 6 global collaborators. A de-identified subject ID, COVID-19 status, age in years and sex were almost always included in the sample metadata. Where available, HLA class I and class II types were taken from metadata supplied by the sample provider and were not determined by assay-based typing. Study-level results and caveats: The amount of clinical and demographic metadata varied by source and participant and was provided uncurated.

As to this clone: Its antigen is currently not known. The record has no base qualities; no much larger clone is one base away.

Collaborating institutions collected whole blood in K2EDTA tubes following their own protocols. For TCRbeta analysis, collaborator samples were shipped as frozen whole blood, as isolated PBMCs, or as DNA extracted from either sample type. TCRbeta CDR3 regions were amplified from genomic DNA using the immunoSEQ Assay, a bias-controlled multiplex PCR. The authors' analysis ran thus. Within the assay, amplification of reference gene primers was used to estimate how many nucleated cells each sample contained. To quantify the absolute abundance of each unique TCRbeta CDR3 rearrangement, sequence reads were collapsed and filtered. For each sample, productive Simpson clonality was calculated as the square root of Simpson's diversity index across productive rearrangements. TCRdb obtained this table from immuneACCESS and retained in-frame rearrangements with V and J assigned. These tables miss some clones; where compared with another copy, unresolved V genes account for less than half of the shortfall, and the remainder is unexplained. V, J and clone size were drawn from that table, and D and trimming were deduced from the DNA. The sample includes 410,000 or so clones, with 75% to 90% observed a single time. More than 1.4% of the sample lies in the top ten.

The CDR3 runs 15 residues from the cysteine to the phenylalanine. Just CDR3 DNA is preserved here, 45 bases in frame from base 1. Trimming removed 5 bases from V and 6 bases from J; the gene matches leave 7 bases unexplained. CDR1 and CDR2, per the germline V gene, are SGHVS and FQNEAQ. The chain is encoded by TRBV7-8 joined to TRBJ1-5; TRBD1 matches 10 bases in the middle. Material for sequencing was peripheral blood. The receptor comes from a woman in her thirties with active or convalescent COVID-19. The sequenced DNA: TGTGCCAGCAGCCCCGGGACAGGGGATGGTCAGCCCCAGCATTTT. Its protein is CASSPGTGDGQPQHF.